Shown below are 9 T cell receptor beta chains from a single sample sequenced in a study of tumor-infiltrating lymphocytes in primary liver carcinoma. Production of TCR beta cDNA used 400 to 600 ng total RNA together with a constant-region primer. It was through three nested multiplex PCR rounds of slightly modified ARM-PCR that TCR beta libraries arose. The first two PCR rounds used TRBV1-TRBV30 forward primers with a C-beta reverse primer, nine to eleven cycles each. Via MiXCR, TCRdb re-called the multiplex PCR reads, giving one row per CDR3 protein. The sample has 250,000 to 400,000 distinct CDR3 sequences; less than 75% are singletons. Germline DNA was also extracted, with blood RNA taken from unsorted whole blood. The sequenced sample was peripheral blood. Source of these receptors: a man in his forties with primary liver carcinoma and hepatitis B virus infection.

As to this clonotype: One end of the junction varies from germline; a read error may be responsible. In nucleotides, the CDR3 is TGTGCCGGCAGTTCTCCCACCCTGAACTCCTACGAGCAGTATTTC. Translating it yields CAGSSPTLNSYEQYF. The V gene is TRBV6-6, the J gene TRBJ2-7; D is undetermined. The CDR3 length is 15 residues. The germline gives CDR1 MNHNY, CDR2 SVGAGI (reference sequence).

Of note for this clonotype: Mismatch with germline at one junction end may stem from a read error. The chain is built from TRBV29-1 and TRBJ2-7, with TRBD2 matching over 8 bases. The CDR3 contains 13 residues. Germline V gives CDR1 SQVTM, CDR2 ANQGSEA. This CDR3 reads CSVEDISGSEQYF. The CDR3, as DNA: TGCAGTGTTGAAGACATAAGCGGGAGCGAGCAGTACTTC.

On this clonotype itself: Without the conserved terminal phenylalanine or tryptophan, this CDR3 likely stems from a read error. The V and J genes are TRBV14 and TRBJ2-7; weak D call: TRBD2 (5 bases). The CDR3 length is 15 residues. Germline V lookup: CDR1 SGHDN, CDR2 FVKESK. The ends were cut back, 0 bases at V and 2 bases at J, with 11 bases in the middle. The CDR3 sequence: CASSQDPGNPYEQYL. CDR3 nucleotides: TGTGCCAGCAGCCAAGATCCGGGGAACCCCTACGAGCAGTACCTC.

A remark on this clonotype: A much more abundant neighbour one base away suggests this may be a read error. The chain couples TRBV6-6 to TRBJ2-5; 10 bases align to TRBD2. The CDR3 consists of 13 residues. Per germline, CDR1 MNHNY and CDR2 SVGAGI (reference sequence). The CDR3 DNA follows: TGTGCCAGCACTCCCGGACTAGCGGCCGCCCAGCACTTC. Protein: CASTPGLAAAQHF.

The CDR3 region has the DNA TGTGCCAGCAGTTTAAAGGGACAAGAGACCCAGTACTTC. Protein: CASSLKGQETQYF. V usage is TRBV7-9 and J usage is TRBJ2-5; D ambiguous. Deletions cut 6 bases from V and 2 bases from J, with 10 bases between. The CDR3 spans 13 residues. Per the germline V gene, CDR1 is SEHNR and CDR2 is FQNEAQ (reference sequence).

The chain carries TRBV20-1 and TRBJ2-1; unclear D gene. Trimming pared 3 bases from V and 6 bases from J, leaving 15 bases between. The CDR3 extends over 14 amino acids. Germline CDR1 is DFQATT and CDR2 is SNEGSKA (reference sequence). CDR3 sequence: CSASAMTGRNEQFF. CDR3 sequence (DNA): TGCAGTGCTAGCGCGATGACTGGACGCAATGAGCAGTTCTTC.

This chain links TRBV5-1 with TRBJ2-2, with a weak D call TRBD1 (6 bases). Germline assignment: CDR1 SGHRS and CDR2 YFSETQ. V dropped 0 bases and J dropped 5 bases, with 14 bases sitting between them. The CDR3 consists of 16 residues. CDR3 sequence reads: CASSLEAGALTGELFF. The CDR3 DNA reads TGCGCCAGCAGCTTGGAGGCAGGGGCGCTTACCGGGGAGCTGTTTTTT.

Details on this clonotype: At one of its ends the junction is not consistent with the germline gene, which may arise from a read error. The chain joins TRBV10-3 to TRBJ1-3, with no clear D. The CDR3 has 18 residues. The germline CDR1 and CDR2 sequences are ENHRY and SYGVKD. The CDR3 region is CDISDSRLGVSSGNTICF. In DNA form, the CDR3 reads TGTGACATCAGTGACTCTAGACTTGGCGTCAGCTCTGGAAACACCATATGTTTT.

The chain links TRBV2 to TRBJ1-3; D may be TRBD1 (5 bases). Trimming cost V 2 bases and J 3 bases, with 14 bases left between them. The CDR3 contains 16 residues. Germline V gene lookup returns CDR1 SNHLY and CDR2 FYNNEI. This CDR3 reads CASSEFPGLGGNTIYF. The CDR3 DNA reads TGTGCCAGCAGTGAATTTCCAGGGTTGGGTGGAAACACCATATATTTT. The full variable domain, completed using reference TRBV2 and TRBJ1-3, is EPEVTQTPSHQVTQMGQEVILRCVPISNHLYFYWYRQILGQKVEFLVSFYNNEISEKSEIFDDQFSVERPDGSNFTLKIRSTKLEDSAMYFCASSEFPGLGGNTIYFGEGSWLTVV.